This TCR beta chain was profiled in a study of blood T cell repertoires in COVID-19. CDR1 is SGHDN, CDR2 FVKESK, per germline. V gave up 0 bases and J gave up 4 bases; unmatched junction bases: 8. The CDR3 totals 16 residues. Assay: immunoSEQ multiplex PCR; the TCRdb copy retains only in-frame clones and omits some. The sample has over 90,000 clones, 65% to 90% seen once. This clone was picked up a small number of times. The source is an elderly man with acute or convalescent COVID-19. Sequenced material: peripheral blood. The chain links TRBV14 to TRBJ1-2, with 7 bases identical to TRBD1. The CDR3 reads CASSQDPGGGRYGYTF. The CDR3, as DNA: TGTGCCAGCAGCCAAGACCCAGGGGGAGGCCGCTATGGCTACACCTTC.